Shown below are 21 T cell receptor beta chains from a single sample sequenced in a study of blood T cell repertoires in COVID-19. TCRdb's copy holds only in-frame clones and misses some; the assay was immunoSEQ multiplex PCR. The table has 70,000 or so clones, 82% seen once. The specimen sequenced was peripheral blood. Receptors were obtained from a human donor in a cohort sampled during active COVID-19.

This chain links TRBV10-1 with TRBJ1-6; a possible D gene is TRBD1 (5 bases). The CDR3 spans 14 residues. Germline CDR1 WNHNN, CDR2 SYGVQD (reference sequence). The V end was cut by 10 bases, the J end by 5 bases, with 15 bases between. In DNA, the CDR3 is TGCGCCACCCCTGGGGGGGATAATAATTCACCCCTCCACTTT. Translated, it gives CATPGGDNNSPLHF.

In its sample, this clone was seen once. The chain employs TRBV4-1 and TRBJ1-5, with 7 bases identical to TRBD1. Unmatched junction bases numbered 8, after V lost 0 bases and J lost 6 bases. The CDR3 runs to 16 residues. Germline V lookup: CDR1 MGHRA, CDR2 YSYEKL. The CDR3 region is CASSQEGETGIQPQHF. The CDR3 DNA sequence: TGCGCCAGCAGCCAAGAAGGAGAGACAGGGATTCAGCCCCAGCATTTT.

The chain couples TRBV7-9 to TRBJ2-3; 8 nucleotides agree with TRBD2. The CDR3 sequence is 17 residues long. Germline assignment: CDR1 SEHNR and CDR2 FQNEAQ (reference sequence). V gave up 0 bases and J gave up 8 bases; unmatched junction bases: 13. The CDR3: CASSLAQSLFREGTQYF. CDR3 bases: TGTGCCAGCAGCTTAGCGCAAAGTCTCTTTCGGGAGGGTACGCAGTATTTT.

The chain uses TRBV4-1 and TRBJ1-4; the match to TRBD1 covers 9 bases. Germline CDR1 reads MGHRA; CDR2 reads YSYEKL. V gave up 1 base and J gave up 14 bases; unmatched junction bases: 8. There are 14 residues in the CDR3. The CDR3 loop is CASSQGAGTGKLFF. The CDR3 nucleotides read TGCGCCAGCAGCCAAGGGGCCGGGACAGGGAAGCTGTTTTTT.

CDR3 sequence: CASEKLEGDIPEAFF. The CDR3, as DNA: TGTGCCAGTGAAAAACTTGAAGGGGATATCCCTGAAGCTTTCTTT. The chain uses TRBV2 and TRBJ1-1; D is possibly TRBD1 (5 bases). From germline, CDR1 is SNHLY and CDR2 FYNNEI. Trimming pared 9 bases from V and 6 bases from J, leaving 23 bases between. This CDR3 spans 15 amino acids.

This clone was found a few times. The chain uses TRBV5-6 and TRBJ2-7, with 7 nucleotides matching TRBD1. The CDR3 is 14 amino acids. Germline CDR1 SGHDT, CDR2 YYEEEE. J gave up 2 bases and V 4 bases, and 6 bases lay outside the gene matches. CDR3 bases: TGTGCCAGCAGCCCCGGGACAGTTACCTACGAGCAGTACTTC. Translated: CASSPGTVTYEQYF.

The rearrangement uses TRBV30 and TRBJ2-7, with D perhaps matching TRBD2 (6 bases). The germline gives CDR1 GTSNPN, CDR2 SVGIG (reference sequence). The CDR3 length is 15 residues. The ends were cut back, 4 bases at V and 2 bases at J, with 18 bases in the middle. The CDR3 protein is CAWTRDAGFTYEQYF. The CDR3 DNA reads as TGTGCCTGGACCCGCGATGCGGGGTTTACCTACGAGCAGTACTTC.

The chain recombines TRBV7-2 with TRBJ2-7, with D maybe TRBD2 (6 bases). V was shortened by 6 bases and J by 4 bases, with 16 bases between the two germline ends. CDR3 length: 14 residues. Germline V gives CDR1 SGHTA, CDR2 FQGNSA. The DNA of the CDR3 is TGTGCCAGCAGTCGTCGGACTACCGCGTACGAGCAGTACTTC. It is translated as CASSRRTTAYEQYF.

The V call is TRBV12-3 or TRBV12-4, the J call TRBJ1-1; no reliable D call. The V gene lost 6 bases and the J gene lost 6 bases, with 14 bases spanning the gap. The CDR3 has 13 residues. The CDR3, as DNA: TGTGCCAGCAGCAACCGGAGGGTCCCTGAAGCTTTCTTT. This sequence encodes CASSNRRVPEAFF.

The chain recombines TRBV5-1 with TRBJ2-7; TRBD2 aligns across 11 bases. Germline lookup yields CDR1 SGHRS and CDR2 YFSETQ. V was clipped by 0 bases and J by 2 bases; unmatched bases: 4. This CDR3 has 16 amino acids. The CDR3 nucleotides read TGCGCCAGCAGCTTGGTGGGACTAGCGGACGCCTACGAGCAGTACTTC. Residues: CASSLVGLADAYEQYF.

The CDR3, as DNA: TGTGCCAGCAGCGGACCGCGGGGGGGCTCAGATACGCAGTATTTT. Its translation is CASSGPRGGSDTQYF. V usage is TRBV9 and J usage is TRBJ2-3; 9 nucleotides agree with TRBD2. Germline-derived CDR1 and CDR2 are SGDLS and YYNGEE. This CDR3 is 15 amino acids long. The V segment lost 3 bases and the J segment 4 bases; nucleotides outside the gene matches: 6.

This rearrangement joins TRBV12-3 or TRBV12-4 to TRBJ1-4; maybe TRBD1 (6 bases). The V end lost 3 bases, the J end lost 8 bases, and 10 bases lay between the germline ends. The CDR3 covers 13 residues. The CDR3 is CASSLNRVEKLFF. The CDR3 DNA reads as TGTGCCAGCAGTTTGAACAGGGTGGAAAAACTGTTTTTT.

This chain uses TRBV13 with TRBJ1-1; D remains ambiguous. The CDR3 spans 12 residues. Germline values: CDR1 PRHDT, CDR2 FYEKMQ (reference sequence). V lost 2 bases and J 5 bases, leaving 6 bases between the germline ends. CDR3 sequence (DNA): TGTGCCAGCAGCTTAAAGCATACTGAAGCTTTCTTT. Its protein product is CASSLKHTEAFF.

Turning to this clone: Germline is not matched at one junction end, which may reflect a read error. The genes are TRBV7-9 and TRBJ2-7; D is perhaps TRBD2 (5 bases). Germline V gene lookup returns CDR1 SEHNR and CDR2 FQNEAQ (reference sequence). This CDR3 region has 12 residues. The CDR3 sequence is CASSLEDGLGNF. The CDR3 coding sequence is TGTGCCAGCAGCTTAGAGGACGGACTTGGAAACTTC. The full variable domain, rest sourced from reference TRBV7-9 and TRBJ2-7, is DTGVSQNPRHKITKRGQNVTFRCDPISEHNRLYWYRQTLGQGPEFLTYFQNEAQLEKSRLLSDRFSAERPKGSFSTLEIQRTEQGDSAMYLCASSLEDGLGNFGPGTRLTVT.

The rearrangement links TRBV24-1 to TRBJ2-1; TRBD1 matches at 10 bases. Germline CDR1 and CDR2: KGHDR and SFDVKD. Trimming took 3 bases from V and 7 from J; bases not matched to a gene: 5. The CDR3 runs 15 residues. CDR3 DNA: TGTGCCACCAGTGATAGACAGGGGGCTAGGAATGAGCAGTTCTTC. Its protein is CATSDRQGARNEQFF.

This clone was recorded a few times. The V and J genes are TRBV27 and TRBJ2-7, with D possibly being TRBD2 (6 bases). CDR3 length equals 16 residues. Per the germline V gene, CDR1 is MNHEY and CDR2 is SMNVEV (reference sequence). V lost 3 bases to trimming and J lost 6 bases, with 21 bases between them. In DNA form, the CDR3 reads TGTGCCAGCAGTTTCCGGTCAGGAGGGGTCTCGGGCGAGCAGTACTTC. Translation gives CASSFRSGGVSGEQYF.

The chain employs TRBV19 and TRBJ1-3; D might be TRBD1 (6 bases). CDR3 length: 14 amino acids. Trimming removed 8 bases from V and 0 bases from J, with 11 bases in between. Germline V gene data show CDR1 as LNHDA and CDR2 as SQIVND (reference sequence). The chain's CDR3 is CASCTGNSGNTIYF. CDR3 coding DNA: TGTGCCAGTTGCACAGGGAACTCTGGAAACACCATATATTTT.

This clone was picked up a small number of times. This chain uses TRBV2 with TRBJ1-2; the D gene is possibly TRBD1 (5 bases). Germline V lookup: CDR1 SNHLY, CDR2 FYNNEI. The CDR3 is 14 residues long. V was pared by 1 base and J by 6 bases, with 12 bases between. CDR3 in DNA: TGTGCCAGCAGTGAAGTCATTCAGGGTCATGGCTACACCTTC. This sequence encodes CASSEVIQGHGYTF.

The V call is TRBV7-8, the J call TRBJ2-7; 10 bases align to TRBD1. J lost 0 bases, V lost 3 bases, and 2 bases had no gene match. Germline assignment: CDR1 SGHVS and CDR2 FQNEAQ. The CDR3 extends over 15 amino acids. The CDR3 is CASSLGQGSSYEQYF. CDR3 bases: TGTGCCAGCAGCTTGGGACAGGGGAGCTCCTACGAGCAGTACTTC. Using reference TRBV7-8 and TRBJ2-7 for the parts outside the CDR3, the full variable domain is GAGVSQSPRYKVAKRGQDVALRCDPISGHVSLFWYQQALGQGPEFLTYFQNEAQLDKSGLPSDRFFAERPEGSVSTLKIQRTQQEDSAVYLCASSLGQGSSYEQYFGPGTRLTVT.

The rearrangement links TRBV5-4 to TRBJ1-2; D not resolved. There are 14 residues in the CDR3. V was clipped by 6 bases and J by 0 bases, with 12 bases between them. Germline CDR1 and CDR2: SGHNT and YYREEE (reference sequence). CDR3 residues: CASTQVEANYGYTF. The CDR3 DNA is TGTGCCAGCACCCAGGTGGAGGCTAACTATGGCTACACCTTC.

Details on this clone: Other DNA sequences from this sample encode an identical CDR3 as well. The rearrangement uses TRBV5-1 and TRBJ2-1; tentatively, D is TRBD2 (6 bases). Germline assignment: CDR1 SGHRS and CDR2 YFSETQ. The germline V and J ends were trimmed by 0 bases and 4 bases, with 11 bases remaining between them. CDR3 length: 15 amino acids. The CDR3 DNA reads TGCGCCAGCAGCTTGGCCGCGGGGTTTTACAATGAGCAGTTCTTC. This codes for CASSLAAGFYNEQFF.